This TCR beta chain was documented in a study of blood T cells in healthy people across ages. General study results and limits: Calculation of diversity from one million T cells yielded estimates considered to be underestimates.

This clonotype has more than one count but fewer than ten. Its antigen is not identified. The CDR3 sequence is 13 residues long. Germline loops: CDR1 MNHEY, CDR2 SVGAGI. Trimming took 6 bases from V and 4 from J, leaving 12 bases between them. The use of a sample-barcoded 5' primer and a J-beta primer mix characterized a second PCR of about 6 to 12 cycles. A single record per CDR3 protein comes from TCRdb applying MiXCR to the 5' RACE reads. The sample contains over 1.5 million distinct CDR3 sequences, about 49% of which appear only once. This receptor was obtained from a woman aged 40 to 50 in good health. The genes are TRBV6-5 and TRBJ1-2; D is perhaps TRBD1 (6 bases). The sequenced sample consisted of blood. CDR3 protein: CASRRGASYGYTF. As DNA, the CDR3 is TGTGCCAGCAGAAGGGGGGCCAGCTATGGCTACACCTTC.